The 5 T cell receptor beta chains in this list originate from one sample, sequenced in a study of post-analysis software for immune sequencing data. Unique molecular identifiers were present in the TCR beta cDNA libraries. TCRdb passed the PCR reads through MiXCR, listing each CDR3 protein once. The sample comprises hundreds of thousands of distinct CDR3 sequences, about 32% of which are singletons, and under 0.7% rests with the top ten. General study points: Controls showed lower frequencies than patients for five TRBV segments, and TRBV5-6, TRBV5-1 and TRBV20-1 were among these.

The antigens for these receptors are not known. The sample comprised blood. These receptors were taken from a girl aged 10 to 17 with multiple sclerosis.

The genes are TRBV9 and TRBJ1-2; D is ambiguous. V lost 3 bases and J lost 8, with 17 bases in between. The CDR3 runs 14 residues. Germline V lookup: CDR1 SGDLS, CDR2 YYNGEE. DNA of the CDR3: TGTGCCAGCAGCGCTTCTTCCGGCCCCATCGGCTACACCTTC. Translation: CASSASSGPIGYTF.

Remarks on this clonotype: A much larger clone sits a single nucleotide away, making a read error possible. The chain links TRBV7-2 to TRBJ2-4; 7 nucleotides line up with TRBD1. CDR1 is SGHTA, CDR2 FQGNSA, per germline. V gave up 5 bases and J gave up 13 bases; unmatched junction bases: 11. The CDR3 covers 13 residues. CDR3 nucleotide sequence: TGTGCCAGCAGCCCAGGGGGACAAGAGGCCCAGTACTTC. Translation gives CASSPGGQEAQYF.

This clonotype was found a few times. A much larger clone lies a single base off, so this may be a read error. This chain uses TRBV11-2 with TRBJ2-3, with TRBD2 matching 8 bases. This CDR3 region has 13 residues. V was clipped by 8 bases and J by 10 bases; unmatched bases: 11. Germline CDR1 and CDR2: SGHAT and FQNNGV. The DNA for the CDR3 is TGTGCCAGCCTCCGGACTAGCCGGGATGCGCAGTATTTT. This translates into CASLRTSRDAQYF.

The rearrangement joins TRBV2 to TRBJ2-6; possibly TRBD2 for D (5 bases). The germline CDR1 and CDR2 sequences are SNHLY and FYNNEI. V was cut by 2 bases and J by 3 bases, with 8 bases left in between. The length of the CDR3 is 15 residues. For the CDR3, the DNA is TGTGCCAGCAGTGAATCGGGGAATGGGGCCAACGTCCTGACTTTC. Residues: CASSESGNGANVLTF.

The rearrangement links TRBV29-1 to TRBJ2-1, with D maybe TRBD2 (5 bases). In germline, CDR1 is SQVTM, CDR2 ANQGSEA. V was shortened by 2 bases and J by 5 bases, with 13 bases between the two germline ends. The length of the CDR3 is 14 residues. The CDR3 spells CSVETQDGNNEQFF. The CDR3 DNA sequence: TGCAGCGTTGAAACCCAGGACGGGAACAATGAGCAGTTCTTC.